The 8 T cell receptor delta chains in this list originate from one sample, sequenced in a study of Vδ1+ human thymocytes. Study results and limitations: Thymic TRG and TRD repertoires appeared highly polyclonal.

RNA was extracted from the cells and then reverse transcribed. CDR3 amplicons came from multiplex PCR with pooled V-gene forward and constant-region reverse primers. TCRdb re-called the multiplex PCR reads via CATT. The sample has roughly 76,000 delta-chain clones, 30% to 40% seen once. The antigens of these receptors remain unknown. Sequences were obtained from Vdelta1+ gamma-delta thymocytes from the thymus. Subset in this sample: FACS-sorted CD3+ TCRalphabeta- TCRVdelta1+ TCRVdelta2- thymocytes. The receptors come from a boy younger than two who had congenital heart surgery.

The chain links TRDV1 to TRDJ1; 8 nucleotides match TRDD3. The CDR3 sequence is 19 residues long. Germline CDR1 reads TSWWSYY; CDR2 reads QGS. J lost 2 bases, V lost 3 bases, and 17 bases had no gene match. DNA of the CDR3: TGTGCTCTTGGGGACCCCGACTGGGGATACTCTGTTCGAACCGATAAACTCATCTTT. This codes for CALGDPDWGYSVRTDKLIF.

The chain joins TRDV1 to TRDJ1, with D perhaps TRDD3 (5 bases). Germline values: CDR1 TSWWSYY, CDR2 QGS. Trimming pared 2 bases from V and 0 bases from J, leaving 28 bases between. The CDR3 has 21 residues. The CDR3 sequence is CALGEFPIGTTNLGYTDKLIF. CDR3 DNA: TGTGCTCTTGGGGAATTCCCCATAGGTACTACGAATCTGGGCTACACCGATAAACTCATCTTT.

In this sample, this clone turned up a few times. The rearrangement joins TRDV1 to TRDJ1; D perhaps matches TRDD3 (5 bases). Per germline, CDR1 TSWWSYY and CDR2 QGS. CDR3 length equals 16 residues. V lost 2 bases and J lost 10, with 23 bases in between. The CDR3 loop reads CALGECPPGAFGVLIF. In DNA, the CDR3 is TGTGCTCTTGGGGAATGTCCCCCAGGGGCATTTGGGGTACTCATCTTT.

This clone was recorded a few times. The rearrangement joins TRDV1 to TRDJ1; 11 bases line up with TRDD3. This CDR3 contains 22 residues. Per germline, CDR1 TSWWSYY and CDR2 QGS. J lost 0 bases, V lost 2 bases, and 20 bases had no gene match. The CDR3 DNA follows: TGTGCTCTTGGGGAAAACTCCCTACTGGGGGATAGAACTCGGCTTTACACCGATAAACTCATCTTT. As protein: CALGENSLLGDRTRLYTDKLIF.

The sample holds a few counts of this clone. The chain combines TRDV1 with TRDJ2; 8 positions agree with TRDD2. The ends lost 3 bases at V and 8 bases at J; junction bases unmatched: 35. This CDR3 is 24 amino acids long. Germline V gives CDR1 TSWWSYY, CDR2 QGS. CDR3 bases: TGTGCTCTTGGGGAGCTTCTACTCCGGCCTTCCTATAGCGTGATACAGAGCCCCTCGGCACAACTCTTCTTT. This gives the protein CALGELLLRPSYSVIQSPSAQLFF.

This chain joins TRDV1 and TRDJ1, with D perhaps matching TRDD2 or TRDD3 (9 bases each). Trimming stripped 5 bases from V and 1 base from J, with 32 bases between. This CDR3 is 21 amino acids long. Germline V gene lookup returns CDR1 TSWWSYY and CDR2 QGS. CDR3 nucleotide sequence: TGTGCTCTTGGGCCCAAGGGCCTTCCTACGTCTGGGGGATGGTGCACCGATAAACTCATCTTT. Translation: CALGPKGLPTSGGWCTDKLIF.

The chain employs TRDV1 and TRDJ1; 7 bases match TRDD3. Unmatched junction bases numbered 22, after V lost 0 bases and J lost 3 bases. The CDR3 runs to 21 residues. From germline, CDR1 is TSWWSYY and CDR2 QGS. The CDR3 sequence is CALGELNPRLPLLGIADKLIF. The CDR3 DNA reads as TGTGCTCTTGGGGAACTCAATCCTCGTTTACCCTTACTGGGGATTGCCGATAAACTCATCTTT.

This clone has just a few counts. The chain joins TRDV1 to TRDJ1; 9 bases fit TRDD3. CDR3 length: 23 amino acids. Germline CDR1 is TSWWSYY and CDR2 is QGS. The junction had 26 bases not matched to a gene; V was cut back by 3 bases and J by 0 bases. The CDR3 loop is CALGDSLRRAVLGDKAYTDKLIF. CDR3 nucleotides: TGTGCTCTTGGGGACTCCCTTCGGAGAGCCGTACTGGGGGACAAGGCCTACACCGATAAACTCATCTTT.